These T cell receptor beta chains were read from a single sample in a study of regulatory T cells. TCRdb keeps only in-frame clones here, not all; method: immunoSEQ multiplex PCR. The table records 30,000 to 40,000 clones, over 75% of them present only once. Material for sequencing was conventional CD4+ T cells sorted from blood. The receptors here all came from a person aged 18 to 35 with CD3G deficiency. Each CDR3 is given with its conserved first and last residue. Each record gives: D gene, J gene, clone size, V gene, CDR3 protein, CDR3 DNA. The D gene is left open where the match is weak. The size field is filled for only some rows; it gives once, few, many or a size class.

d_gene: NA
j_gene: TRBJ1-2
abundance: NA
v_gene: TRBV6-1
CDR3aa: CASSELWDGNYGYTF
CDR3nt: TGTGCCAGCAGTGAATTATGGGACGGAAACTATGGCTACACCTTC

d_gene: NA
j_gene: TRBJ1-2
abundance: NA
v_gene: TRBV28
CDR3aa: CASSPTGFYGYTF
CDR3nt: TGTGCCAGCAGTCCCACAGGTTTCTACGGCTACACCTTC

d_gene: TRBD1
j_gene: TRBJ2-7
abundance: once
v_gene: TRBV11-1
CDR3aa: CASSPDRGRYEQYF
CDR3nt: TGTGCCAGCAGCCCGGACAGGGGGCGGTACGAGCAGTACTTC

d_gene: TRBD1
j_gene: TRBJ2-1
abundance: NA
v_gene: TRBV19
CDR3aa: CASSPLGQGAQNEQFF
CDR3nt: TGTGCCAGTAGCCCCCTCGGGCAGGGGGCGCAAAATGAGCAGTTCTTC

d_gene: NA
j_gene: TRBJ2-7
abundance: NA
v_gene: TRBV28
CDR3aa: CASSPQTSSYEQYF
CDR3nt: TGTGCCAGCAGTCCGCAGACTAGCTCCTACGAGCAGTACTTC

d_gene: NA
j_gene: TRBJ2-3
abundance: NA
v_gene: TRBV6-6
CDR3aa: CASSRRALSTDTQYF
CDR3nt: TGTGCCAGCAGTCGCCGGGCCCTAAGCACAGATACGCAGTATTTT

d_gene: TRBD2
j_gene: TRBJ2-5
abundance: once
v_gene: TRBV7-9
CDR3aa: CASSLTSGGVQETQYF
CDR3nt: TGTGCCAGCAGCTTAACTAGCGGGGGTGTTCAAGAGACCCAGTACTTC

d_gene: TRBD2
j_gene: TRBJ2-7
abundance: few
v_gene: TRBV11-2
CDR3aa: CASSYGLAGVQAEQYF
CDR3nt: TGTGCCAGCAGCTACGGACTAGCGGGAGTACAGGCCGAGCAGTACTTC

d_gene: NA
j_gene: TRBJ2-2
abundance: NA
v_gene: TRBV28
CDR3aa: CASGPLTGELFF
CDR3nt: TGTGCCAGCGGACCACTAACCGGGGAGCTGTTTTTT

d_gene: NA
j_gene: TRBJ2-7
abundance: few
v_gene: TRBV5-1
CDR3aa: CASSLWMGSEQYF
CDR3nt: TGCGCCAGCAGCTTGTGGATGGGGTCCGAGCAGTACTTC

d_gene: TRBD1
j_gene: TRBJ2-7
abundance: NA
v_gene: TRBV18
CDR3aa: CASSRGGQGRREQYF
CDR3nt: TGTGCCAGCTCACGGGGAGGACAGGGCCGCCGGGAGCAGTACTTC

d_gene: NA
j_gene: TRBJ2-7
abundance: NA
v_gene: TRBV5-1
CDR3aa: CASSSGTSEEQYF
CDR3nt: TGCGCCAGCAGCTCTGGGACATCCGAGGAGCAGTACTTC

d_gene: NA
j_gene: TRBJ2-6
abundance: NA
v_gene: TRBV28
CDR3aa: CASSRIGSGANVLTF
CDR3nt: TGTGCCAGCAGTCGAATAGGGTCTGGGGCCAACGTCCTGACTTTC

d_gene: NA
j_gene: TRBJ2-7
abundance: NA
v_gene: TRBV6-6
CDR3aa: CASSRLYEQYF
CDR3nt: TGTGCCAGCAGTCGACTTTACGAGCAGTACTTC

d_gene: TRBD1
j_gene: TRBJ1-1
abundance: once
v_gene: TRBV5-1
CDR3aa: CASSAGDRTGGTEAFF
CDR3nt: TGCGCCAGCAGCGCCGGAGATAGGACAGGGGGCACTGAAGCTTTCTTT

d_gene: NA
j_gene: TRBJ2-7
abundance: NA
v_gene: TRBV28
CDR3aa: CASSSGRGYVFLNEQYF
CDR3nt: TGTGCCAGCAGTTCCGGCCGGGGTTACGTTTTCCTCAACGAGCAGTACTTC

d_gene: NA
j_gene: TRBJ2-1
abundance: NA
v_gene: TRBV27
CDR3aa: CASSPGASAAVKQFF
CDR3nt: TGTGCCAGCAGTCCGGGGGCTAGCGCCGCCGTAAAGCAGTTCTTC

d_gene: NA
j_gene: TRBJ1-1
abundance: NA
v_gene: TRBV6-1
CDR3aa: CASSGRQYTEAFF
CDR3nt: TGTGCCAGCAGTGGGAGACAGTACACTGAAGCTTTCTTT

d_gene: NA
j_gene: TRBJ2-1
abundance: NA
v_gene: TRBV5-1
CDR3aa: CASSLVGRQANEQFF
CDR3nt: TGCGCCAGCAGCTTGGTCGGACGGCAGGCCAATGAGCAGTTCTTC

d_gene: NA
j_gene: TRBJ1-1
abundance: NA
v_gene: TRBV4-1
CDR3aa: CASSQGLRGTEAFF
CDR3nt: TGCGCCAGCAGCCAAGGGCTCCGCGGGACTGAAGCTTTCTTT

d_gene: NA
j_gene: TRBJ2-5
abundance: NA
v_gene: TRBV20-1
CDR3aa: CSANREETQYF
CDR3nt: TGCAGTGCTAACAGGGAAGAGACCCAGTACTTC

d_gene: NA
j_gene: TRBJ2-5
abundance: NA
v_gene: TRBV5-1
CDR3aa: CASSPDRETQYF
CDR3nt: TGCGCCAGCAGCCCTGACCGAGAGACCCAGTACTTC

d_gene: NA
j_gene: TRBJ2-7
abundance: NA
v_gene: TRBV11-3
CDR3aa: CASSLGLGDYEQYF
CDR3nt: TGTGCCAGCAGCTTGGGGCTAGGTGATTACGAGCAGTACTTC